This T cell receptor (beta chain) comes out of a study of STAT5B mutations in CD4+ large granular lymphocyte leukemia. Study background: Healthy donors showed HLA-associated enrichment of the CDR3 'QG' motif. Study-level findings and limits: Without putative leukemic clones, patient CD4-sorted repertoires remained more clonal than healthy CD4+ repertoires.

This was a survey-level run. The protocol was immunoSEQ multiplex PCR, while the TCRdb copy is restricted to in-frame clones and leaves out a portion. The table lists tens of thousands of clones, approximately 71% of them singletons. A remark on this clone: Its antigen is not known.

Germline V CDR1 and CDR2: GTSNPN, SVGIG (reference sequence). This CDR3 is built from 18 residues. V lost 4 bases and J lost 0; bases outside the gene matches: 9. The clonotype comes from a human donor in good health. This chain links TRBV30 with TRBJ2-1; 13 bases are a match to TRBD2. Sequenced material: CD4+ T cells from blood buffy coats. The CDR3 sequence is CAWNKGTSGTSSYNEQFF. Written as DNA, the CDR3 is TGTGCCTGGAATAAAGGGACTAGCGGGACCAGCTCCTACAATGAGCAGTTCTTC.